The entry below gives a single T cell receptor (beta chain) sequence along with its context. Starting material of 500 ng total RNA yielded TCR beta cDNA via a constant-region primer. Libraries of TCR beta came from three nested multiplex PCR rounds with slightly modified ARM-PCR. Both of the initial two PCR rounds ran for about 11 cycles and employed TRBV1-TRBV30 forward primers alongside a C-beta reverse primer. A single record per CDR3 protein comes from TCRdb applying MiXCR to the multiplex PCR reads. The sample has 310,000 or so distinct CDR3 sequences, around three fifths seen once; the top ten hold about a sixth. The data derive from a study of tumor-infiltrating lymphocytes in primary liver carcinoma. The CDR3 totals 14 residues. The V gene's germline CDR1 is WSHSY and CDR2 SAAADI. Trimming removed 2 bases from V and 10 bases from J, with 15 bases in between. Alongside blood RNA obtained from unsorted whole blood, germline DNA was also extracted.

V gene TRBV10-2 combines with J gene TRBJ1-5; D possibly corresponds to TRBD1 (6 bases). The sequencing sample was made of peripheral blood. The receptor was isolated from a woman in her twenties or thirties with primary liver carcinoma and hepatitis B virus infection. CDR3 in DNA: TGCGCCAGCAGTGAGGAGGGACACTTTATTCCCCAGCATTTT. It is translated as CASSEEGHFIPQHF.